This T cell receptor (beta chain) was recovered during a study of T cells in women clearing cervical HPV infection (dated 2018 in TCRdb). Study-level background: Cases were about two dozen women with histologically confirmed HPV16-related CIN3 or worse, including a couple of invasive cancers. Cases and controls were matched on year of sample collection and on age within five years. The parent cohort enrolled 10,000 or so women aged 18 or older in Guanacaste, Costa Rica, during about 1993 to 1994 and followed them for approximately 7 years. Cases had a median age of about 34 years and controls had a median age of around 41, with no significant differences in baseline characteristics. Since HLA typing was available for only a few women, HLA type could not be ruled out as a confounder. Among cases, blood sampling occurred a median of about 150 days after lesion detection, with an interquartile range of roughly 90 to 200 days. Blood from cases was collected at the visit where the lesion was first found, while blood from controls was collected once the infection could no longer be detected. An exploratory proof-of-principle case-control study, nested within the Guanacaste HPV Natural History Study in Costa Rica, was conducted to compare TCR repertoires across cervical HPV16 outcomes. As quality controls, five blinded duplicates were added to each group, bringing the total to approximately 60 samples made up of around 50 participants and approximately ten replicates. Controls were 25 or so women whose single incident HPV16 infection cleared within 12 months without precancer or cancer developing.

Using the immunoSEQ assay, multiplex PCR amplified TCR beta CDR3 regions from an average of roughly 1,100 ng of genomic DNA per sample. To correct primer bias, the assay used a complete synthetic TCR repertoire to set an amplification baseline. The amplicons were sequenced on the Illumina platform. Per the original workflow: Sequence errors were corrected by clustering with frequency ratios and a modified nearest-neighbor algorithm, and the sequences were then analyzed in the immunoSEQ Analyzer using IMGT gene definitions. TCR richness and evenness were averaged over 20 rarefaction repeats at each rarefaction depth, excluding samples with fewer sequences than the depth. Wilcoxon rank sum tests with FDR correction were used to compare relative abundances of V, D and J genes between the groups. An intraclass correlation of approximately 96% for TCR richness and an average of roughly 80% across 65 or so gene segments were obtained from the blinded duplicates. The source is immuneACCESS, and TCRdb retained only in-frame sequences with V and J called. Part of the clones is not carried over; for the studies checked, unresolved V genes explain less than half of this, and the remainder is unexplained. V and J calls and clone size are given by that table; D and trimming were obtained from the DNA. This sample's table lists some 30,000 clones. The ten top clones hold approximately 3% of the sample.

Every participant had a single incident cervical HPV16 infection, and women with prevalent HPV16 infections were excluded. Cervical HPV DNA was detected with MY09/MY11 PCR, and genotyping was done with dot-blot hybridization. Approximately 15 mL of heparinized blood was centrifuged, after which the buffy coat was aliquoted, frozen at -30 degrees C, and then stored at -80 degrees C. QIAGEN kits were used to extract genomic DNA from the buffy coat specimens. Here is what the overall study found, with its caveats: By combining richness with V gene abundances, random forest classifiers separated cases from controls with an estimated AUC of around 0.85. Cases had lower TRBV6-7 relative abundance than controls (0.11% versus 0.16%; Bonferroni P = 0.0008). Across sequencing depths, CIN3+ cases showed significantly higher TCR repertoire richness than controls, but evenness did not differ between the groups. Because of the cross-sectional design, the study could not determine whether the associations came before infection or resulted from infection, and neither effector/memory subsets nor HPV-specific T cells were isolated. Because the number of T cells in each sample was unknown, differences in richness could reflect differing T-cell content rather than repertoire biology.

Based on the germline V gene (reference sequence), the CDR1 and CDR2 sequences are DFQATT and SNEGSKA. Trimming takes 6 bases off V and 2 bases off J; junction bases not matched to a gene: 9. The cysteine opens and the phenylalanine closes a CDR3 of 14 amino acids. Part of the CDR3 DNA is given, 33 bases translated from base 1. As concerns this clone: Its antigen remains undetermined. Read sequence stops 3 residues before the CDR3 end, and the germline J gene provides the missing end.

The TCR comes from a woman aged 18-70 years with a cervical HPV16 infection that either progressed to CIN3+ or cleared (not recorded which). Sequenced sample: blood buffy coat. The rearranged segments are TRBV20-1 and TRBJ2-7; the junction holds 8 bases that match TRBD2. Incomplete CDR3 DNA: TGCAGTGCGGTACTAGCGGTCGGGCCCTACGAG. The encoded protein is CSAVLAVGPYE. Given in full, the CDR3 is CSAVLAVGPYEQYF.